Each of the 14 T cell receptor beta chains below was sequenced from the same sample in a study of blood T cells in healthy people across ages (dated by TCRdb to between 2014 and 2017). The protocol used for the library was 5' RACE. A second PCR of about 7 to 12 cycles was performed with a sample-barcoded 5' primer and a J-beta primer mix. The public sequencing data were trimmed at Q25 with fastp and processed into clonotypes with MiXCR by TCRdb, which kept only in-frame beta chains. Every entry covers one CDR3 protein and lists the most common genes and DNA from its rows. For this sample there are fewer than 2 million distinct CDR3 sequences; roughly 43% appear just once. Of the sample, under 30% is held by the ten largest clones. Sequencing was performed on blood. The receptors stem from a human donor in good health.

The CDR3 DNA sequence: TGTGCCAGCAGTTACCCAGGGAGGAACGGCTACACCTTC. Translated, it gives CASSYPGRNGYTF. V is TRBV6-2 or TRBV6-3 and J is TRBJ1-2; maybe TRBD1 (5 bases). V shed 2 bases and J shed 8 bases, with 12 bases lying between them. The CDR3 is 13 amino acids. CDR1 is MNHEY, CDR2 SVGEGT, per germline.

This clonotype has only one observation. The chain joins TRBV10-3 to TRBJ2-3; 8 nucleotides match TRBD2. The CDR3 is 14 amino acids. The V gene's germline CDR1 is ENHRY and CDR2 SYGVKD. V was pared by 10 bases and J by 2 bases, with 8 bases of the junction left unmatched. CDR3 loop: CATAGVLSTDTQYF. CDR3 nucleotides: TGTGCCACAGCGGGGGTCCTCTCCACAGATACGCAGTATTTT.

The chain uses TRBV29-1 and TRBJ2-7; D gene ambiguous. The V and J ends lost 4 bases and 4 bases respectively, with 20 bases between them. The germline CDR1 and CDR2 sequences are SQVTM and ANQGSEA. There are 15 residues in the CDR3. The CDR3 region is CSVAPVLGPSYEQYF. The CDR3 DNA reads TGCAGCGTTGCCCCCGTATTAGGCCCATCTTACGAGCAGTACTTC.

The chain carries TRBV14 and TRBJ2-1; D may be TRBD1 (6 bases). V gave up 0 bases and J gave up 6 bases, with 18 bases separating them. The CDR3 loop spans 17 amino acids. Germline CDR1 and CDR2: SGHDN and FVKESK. The CDR3 DNA reads as TGTGCCAGCAGCCAAGATCTTGGGGGCTTACCCGTCAATGAGCAGTTCTTC. Translation: CASSQDLGGLPVNEQFF.

The chain employs TRBV21-1 and TRBJ2-1; TRBD2 reflects the table's D call only, with no check against the DNA. TRBV21-1 is a pseudogene segment. This CDR3 comprises 19 residues. CDR3: CASSKLSGGPKSSYNEQFF. CDR3 sequence (DNA): TGTGCCAGCAGCAAACTTAGCGGGGGGCCCAAGAGCTCCTACAATGAGCAGTTCTTC.

This clonotype was counted a few times. The V and J genes are TRBV12-3 or TRBV12-4 and TRBJ1-3; no clear D gene. Trimming took 6 bases from V and 0 from J, leaving 12 bases between them. The CDR3 has 15 amino acids. This chain's CDR3 is CASRFRGSSGNTIYF. In DNA, the CDR3 is TGTGCCAGCAGATTCCGGGGATCCTCTGGAAACACCATATATTTT.

This clonotype was observed a few times. The J gene is TRBJ2-1, the V gene TRBV20-1, with TRBD2 matching 8 bases. This CDR3 region has 14 residues. Germline CDR1 reads DFQATT; CDR2 reads SNEGSKA (reference sequence). J gave up 8 bases and V 3 bases, and 9 bases lay outside the gene matches. The CDR3 loop is CSASSGGSRDEQFF. Written as DNA, the CDR3 is TGCAGTGCTAGCAGCGGGGGCTCTCGGGATGAGCAGTTCTTC.

The chain recombines TRBV20-1 with TRBJ2-4, with D perhaps TRBD1 (5 bases). The J call may be faulty, since TRBJ2-5 better matches the DNA end. This CDR3 is 15 amino acids long. Germline V gene sequence: CDR1 DFQATT, CDR2 SNEGSKA (reference sequence). CDR3 sequence: CSAFVMTVGRETQYF. The CDR3 region has the DNA TGCAGTGCTTTCGTGATGACAGTGGGCAGAGAGACCCAGTACTTC.

At least ten counts were recorded for this clonotype. The gene calls are TRBV20-1 and TRBJ2-5, with 9 bases aligning to TRBD2. Germline V gene sequence: CDR1 DFQATT, CDR2 SNEGSKA (reference sequence). The CDR3 sequence is 13 residues long. Trimming cost V 5 bases and J 4 bases; bases outside gene matches: 5. In DNA, the CDR3 is TGCAGTGCTGGGAGCGGGGGGCCAGAGACCCAGTACTTC. Its protein is CSAGSGGPETQYF.

The gene calls are TRBV6-6 and TRBJ1-1, with D unclear. Trimming shortened V by 7 bases and J by 0 bases, and 9 bases separated the two germline ends. The CDR3 runs to 13 residues. The V gene's germline CDR1 is MNHNY and CDR2 SVGAGI (reference sequence). The CDR3 is CASTQFMNTEAFF. The CDR3 coding sequence is TGTGCCAGCACACAGTTCATGAACACTGAAGCTTTCTTT.

This clonotype has only one observation. The J gene is TRBJ2-3, the V gene TRBV3-1; TRBD1 or TRBD2 may be the D gene (6 bases each). Germline CDR1 and CDR2: LGHDT and YNNKEL (reference sequence). V was shortened by 7 bases and J by 0 bases, with 17 bases between the two germline ends. The CDR3 is 16 amino acids. The CDR3 DNA reads TGTGCCAGCACCCCGGGGGCGTACACTAGCACAGATACGCAGTATTTT. As protein: CASTPGAYTSTDTQYF.

Comments on this clonotype: This is likely a read error, given that the CDR3 carries no conserved phenylalanine or tryptophan at its end. The limits of the CDR3 on the DNA are not certain, so only TCRdb's listed CDR3 is given. V and J are TRBV7-2 and TRBJ1-2. Looked up from germline, CDR1 is SGHTA and CDR2 is FQGNSA. Counting both end residues, the CDR3 totals 15 amino acids. CDR3: CASSLEVGHYYGYTC.

There are a few counts of this clonotype. This chain uses TRBV9 with TRBJ2-3; 10 bases map to TRBD2. CDR3 size: 18 residues. Germline values: CDR1 SGDLS, CDR2 YYNGEE. V was clipped by 3 bases and J by 0 bases; unmatched bases: 10. The CDR3 here is CASSAERGGISSTDTQYF. CDR3 in DNA: TGTGCCAGCAGCGCCGAGCGGGGGGGCATCTCTAGCACAGATACGCAGTATTTT.

This clonotype was seen only once. The chain employs TRBV28 and TRBJ2-3, with D perhaps being TRBD1 or TRBD2 (5 bases each). V lost 3 bases and J lost 0, with 13 bases in between. There are 16 residues in the CDR3. CDR1 is MDHEN and CDR2 is SYDVKM in the germline V gene. CDR3 in DNA: TGTGCCAGCAGTTTGATCCCGGGACCAAGCACAGATACGCAGTATTTT. Protein sequence: CASSLIPGPSTDTQYF.